This passage covers 32 T cell receptor beta chains from one sample sequenced in a study of OX40 agonist ivuxolimab in advanced cancers. This table comes from immunoSEQ multiplex PCR, and its TCRdb copy is limited to in-frame clones, with some not included. The sample shows about 91,000 clones, approximately 80% of them seen only once. The starting material was CD4+ or CD8+ T cells sorted from blood, obtained in a trial of the OX40 agonist ivuxolimab. These receptors were taken from an adult with an advanced solid tumor such as melanoma, head and neck, liver or kidney cancer.

As for this clone: The junction departs from the called germline gene at one end, perhaps through a read error. The chain employs TRBV6-5 and TRBJ1-2; weak D call: TRBD1 (5 bases). The CDR3 runs to 15 residues. The germline V gene has CDR1 MNHEY and CDR2 SVGAGI. For the CDR3, the DNA is TGTGCCACCAGTTACTCGGGGACGGATCGCTATGGCTACACCTTC. It specifies CATSYSGTDRYGYTF.

The V call is TRBV2, the J call TRBJ2-5; TRBD1 aligns across 9 bases. Germline V lookup: CDR1 SNHLY, CDR2 FYNNEI. Trimming removed 4 bases from V and 4 bases from J; junction bases left unmatched: 7. CDR3 length equals 15 residues. CDR3 residues: CASSGWATGGETQYF. CDR3 sequence (DNA): TGTGCCAGCAGTGGGTGGGCGACAGGGGGAGAGACCCAGTACTTC.

As concerns this clone: Other nucleotide sequences in the sample specify the same CDR3. The chain couples TRBV7-2 to TRBJ1-4; D possibly corresponds to TRBD1 (5 bases). Trimming left V 6 bases short and J 2 bases short, with 13 bases between. Germline assignment: CDR1 SGHTA and CDR2 FQGNSA. This CDR3 is 15 amino acids long. CDR3 in DNA: TGTGCCAGCAGTTTCCAGGGTACTACTAATGAAAAACTGTTTTTT. This gives the protein CASSFQGTTNEKLFF. The entire variable domain, with the rest obtained from reference TRBV7-2 and TRBJ1-4, is as follows: GAGVSQSPSNKVTEKGKDVELRCDPISGHTALYWYRQSLGQGLEFLIYFQGNSAPDKSGLPSDRFSAERTGGSVSTLTIQRTQQEDSAVYLCASSFQGTTNEKLFFGSGTQLSVL.

The gene calls are TRBV5-6 and TRBJ2-3; 9 bases line up with TRBD1. J lost 7 bases, V lost 0 bases, and 3 bases had no gene match. Looked up from germline, CDR1 is SGHDT and CDR2 is YYEEEE. This CDR3 region has 14 residues. The CDR3 DNA reads as TGTGCCAGCAGCTTGGTACAGGGGGCAAATACGCAGTATTTT. It yields the protein CASSLVQGANTQYF. Drawing the rest from reference TRBV5-6 and TRBJ2-3, the complete variable domain is DAGVTQSPTHLIKTRGQQVTLRCSPKSGHDTVSWYQQALGQGPQFIFQYYEEEERQRGNFPDRFSGHQFPNYSSELNVNALLLGDSALYLCASSLVQGANTQYFGPGTRLTVL.

The chain employs TRBV6-1 and TRBJ2-7; 9 bases are shared with TRBD1. Germline V gives CDR1 MNHNS, CDR2 SASEGT. The CDR3 sequence is 14 residues long. Trimming removed 7 bases from V and 1 base from J; junction bases left unmatched: 5. The CDR3 nucleotides read TGTGCCAGCACATGGACAGGGGATTCCTACGAGCAGTACTTC. The encoded protein is CASTWTGDSYEQYF.

The gene calls are TRBV19 and TRBJ1-1; D is perhaps TRBD1 (5 bases). This CDR3 region has 16 residues. Looked up from germline, CDR1 is LNHDA and CDR2 is SQIVND (reference sequence). V was cut by 5 bases and J by 3 bases, with 19 bases left in between. CDR3 DNA: TGTGCCAGTAGTCTTGAGGGGATGAGGGGAGACACTGAAGCTTTCTTT. Translated, it gives CASSLEGMRGDTEAFF.

This chain links TRBV27 with TRBJ1-2; 8 bases are shared with TRBD1. The CDR3 is 12 residues long. Germline CDR1 reads MNHEY; CDR2 reads SMNVEV (reference sequence). The junction had 3 bases not matched to a gene; V was cut back by 8 bases and J by 4 bases. The CDR3 region is CASRTGTYGYTF. CDR3 coding DNA: TGTGCCAGCCGGACAGGGACCTATGGCTACACCTTC.

The chain employs TRBV4-3 and TRBJ2-2; 11 bases map to TRBD1. Germline-derived CDR1 and CDR2 are LGHNA and YSLEER. V shed 5 bases and J 5 bases; nucleotides not matched to a gene: 4. The CDR3 contains 15 residues. The CDR3 coding sequence is TGCGCCAGCAGCTGGGGACAGGGGGTTACCGGGGAGCTGTTTTTT. This gives the protein CASSWGQGVTGELFF.

This sequence joins TRBV30 and TRBJ1-1; D not certain. The CDR3 has 13 residues. The germline CDR1 and CDR2 sequences are GTSNPN and SVGIG (reference sequence). The V end lost 3 bases, the J end lost 3 bases, and 11 bases lay between the germline ends. The CDR3 region has the DNA TGTGCCTGGAGGGAGGGCGCTTACACTGAAGCTTTCTTT. Translation: CAWREGAYTEAFF.

This chain joins TRBV5-1 and TRBJ2-3; D is perhaps TRBD2 (5 bases). CDR1 SGHRS and CDR2 YFSETQ come from the germline V gene. The CDR3 has 15 amino acids. The V and J ends lost 2 bases and 3 bases respectively, with 13 bases between them. The CDR3 sequence: CASSFTPRRTDTQYF. In DNA, the CDR3 is TGCGCCAGCAGCTTTACCCCCCGGAGGACAGATACGCAGTATTTT.

The V and J genes are TRBV5-1 and TRBJ1-5, with a weak D call TRBD1 (6 bases). The CDR3 contains 15 residues. V lost 0 bases and J lost 7, with 14 bases in between. Germline CDR1 and CDR2: SGHRS and YFSETQ. CDR3 protein: CASSLEGDLRQPQHF. CDR3 coding DNA: TGCGCCAGCAGCTTGGAGGGGGATCTTAGACAGCCCCAGCATTTT.

The V call is TRBV7-2, the J call TRBJ2-5; D unresolved. The CDR3 spans 15 residues. V was cut by 2 bases and J by 4 bases, with 14 bases left in between. The germline V gene encodes CDR1 SGHTA and CDR2 FQGNSA. The CDR3 nucleotides are TGTGCCAGCAGCTTATTTCAGCCGCCGCGAGAGACCCAGTACTTC. Encoded protein: CASSLFQPPRETQYF.

This rearrangement joins TRBV7-9 to TRBJ2-2; tentative D call: TRBD2 (6 bases). This CDR3 comprises 16 residues. Trimming removed 5 bases from V and 1 base from J, with 14 bases in between. Germline assignment: CDR1 SEHNR and CDR2 FQNEAQ (reference sequence). The CDR3 DNA is TGTGCCAGCAGCCCAGGCGGGGTGCGGAACACCGGGGAGCTGTTTTTT. The encoded protein is CASSPGGVRNTGELFF.

The rearrangement links TRBV28 to TRBJ2-5, with D uncertain. Trimming removed 2 bases from V and 1 base from J, with 11 bases in between. Per germline, CDR1 MDHEN and CDR2 SYDVKM. The CDR3 has 15 residues. The CDR3 reads CASSLGYAAQETQYF. The CDR3 DNA is TGTGCCAGCAGTTTAGGGTATGCGGCCCAAGAGACCCAGTACTTC.

The genes are TRBV19 and TRBJ2-7; D perhaps matches TRBD1 (6 bases). CDR3 length: 15 amino acids. The germline gives CDR1 LNHDA, CDR2 SQIVND (reference sequence). V was shortened by 5 bases and J by 2 bases, with 16 bases between the two germline ends. In DNA, the CDR3 is TGTGCCAGTAGTTTCCCCGGGACAATAACCTACGAGCAGTACTTC. Its translation: CASSFPGTITYEQYF. Full variable domain (rest looked up from reference TRBV19 and TRBJ2-7): DGGITQSPKYLFRKEGQNVTLSCEQNLNHDAMYWYRQDPGQGLRLIYYSQIVNDFQKGDIAEGYSVSREKKESFPLTVTSAQKNPTAFYLCASSFPGTITYEQYFGPGTRLTVT.

V usage is TRBV7-2 and J usage is TRBJ2-1; 11 bases align to TRBD1. Germline V gene sequence: CDR1 SGHTA, CDR2 FQGNSA. This CDR3 is 16 amino acids long. Trimming removed 5 bases from V and 3 bases from J; junction bases left unmatched: 6. The CDR3 here is CASSTTGTGGYNEQFF. CDR3 nucleotides: TGTGCCAGCAGCACAACCGGGACAGGGGGCTACAATGAGCAGTTCTTC.

The chain uses TRBV5-1 and TRBJ2-5, with TRBD1 matching 9 bases. The CDR3 is 13 amino acids. CDR1 SGHRS and CDR2 YFSETQ come from the germline V gene. V dropped 7 bases and J dropped 2; count of bases not matched to a gene: 3. CDR3 region: CASRDRVQETQYF. The CDR3 DNA follows: TGCGCCAGCCGGGACAGGGTTCAAGAGACCCAGTACTTC.

The rearrangement links TRBV6-1 to TRBJ1-1; weak D call: TRBD1 (6 bases). V was clipped by 5 bases and J by 4 bases, with 11 bases between them. CDR3 length: 13 amino acids. CDR1 is MNHNS, CDR2 SASEGT, per germline. The chain's CDR3 is CASSQTGGTEAFF. CDR3 nucleotide sequence: TGTGCCAGCAGTCAGACAGGCGGCACTGAAGCTTTCTTT.

V and J are TRBV11-1 and TRBJ2-3, with no clear D. The V end lost 5 bases, the J end lost 0 bases, and 15 bases lay between the germline ends. From germline, CDR1 is SGHAT and CDR2 FQDESV (reference sequence). The CDR3 loop spans 16 amino acids. CDR3 sequence: CASSAQPFQSTDTQYF. As DNA, the CDR3 is TGTGCCAGCAGCGCCCAGCCATTTCAGAGCACAGATACGCAGTATTTT.

The chain employs TRBV30 and TRBJ1-2; unclear D gene. This CDR3 region has 13 residues. V was trimmed by 0 bases and J by 5 bases, leaving 10 bases between them. Germline CDR1 GTSNPN, CDR2 SVGIG (reference sequence). DNA for the CDR3: TGTGCCTGGAGTGTACAAGGGATTTATGGCTACACCTTC. Its protein is CAWSVQGIYGYTF.

This chain links TRBV2 with TRBJ1-3; a possible D gene is TRBD1 (6 bases). The CDR3 length is 14 residues. Germline V gives CDR1 SNHLY, CDR2 FYNNEI. The V end lost 8 bases, the J end lost 0 bases, and 11 bases lay between the germline ends. The CDR3 here is CASGRTDSGNTIYF. The CDR3 nucleotides read TGTGCCAGCGGAAGGACAGACTCTGGAAACACCATATATTTT.

The chain joins TRBV18 to TRBJ1-1; D is uncertain. V lost 3 bases and J lost 7, with 9 bases in between. CDR1 KGHSH and CDR2 LQKENI come from the germline V gene. The CDR3 loop spans 12 amino acids. Here the CDR3 DNA reads TGTGCCAGCTCACCTCAGACGAGTGAAGCTTTCTTT. Translated, it gives CASSPQTSEAFF.

The chain employs TRBV7-2 and TRBJ2-7; D is undetermined. The germline gives CDR1 SGHTA, CDR2 FQGNSA. The CDR3 runs to 13 residues. Trimming left V 0 bases short and J 2 bases short, with 5 bases between. CDR3 nucleotides: TGTGCCAGCAGCTTAGCAGCACCCTACGAGCAGTACGTC. It encodes CASSLAAPYEQYV.

This chain joins TRBV6-1 and TRBJ1-1, with D tentatively TRBD1 (6 bases). Germline CDR1 is MNHNS and CDR2 is SASEGT. This CDR3 is built from 14 residues. The ends were cut back, 7 bases at V and 10 bases at J, with 22 bases in the middle. The CDR3 here is CASTRTETLVRAFF. CDR3 DNA sequence: TGTGCCAGCACTCGGACAGAGACACTAGTGAGAGCTTTCTTT.

In the case of this clone: Other DNA sequences of this sample code for an identical CDR3. V gene TRBV5-1 combines with J gene TRBJ2-2, with 7 nucleotides matching TRBD2. The junction had 2 bases not matched to a gene; V was cut back by 0 bases and J by 3 bases. The germline V gene has CDR1 SGHRS and CDR2 YFSETQ. CDR3 size: 15 residues. CDR3 loop: CASSLASGDTGELFF. The CDR3 DNA follows: TGCGCCAGCAGCTTGGCCAGCGGGGACACCGGGGAGCTGTTTTTT.

J is TRBJ2-5 and V is TRBV7-7, with 8 bases matching TRBD2. V was clipped by 1 base and J by 5 bases; unmatched bases: 6. Germline V lookup: CDR1 SSHAT, CDR2 FNYEAQ (reference sequence). The CDR3 has 15 amino acids. CDR3 sequence: CASSLDASGWETQYF. CDR3 DNA sequence: TGTGCCAGCAGCTTAGATGCTAGCGGGTGGGAGACCCAGTACTTC. The full variable domain, with the rest looked up from reference TRBV7-7 and TRBJ2-5, is GAGVSQSPRYKVTKRGQDVTLRCDPISSHATLYWYQQALGQGPEFLTYFNYEAQPDKSGLPSDRFSAERPEGSISTLTIQRTEQRDSAMYRCASSLDASGWETQYFGPGTRLLVL.

The chain recombines TRBV28 with TRBJ2-3; TRBD2 is a possible D gene (7 bases). Germline CDR1 is MDHEN and CDR2 is SYDVKM. The CDR3 contains 15 residues. Trimming stripped 2 bases from V and 4 bases from J, with 13 bases between. CDR3 in DNA: TGTGCCAGCAGTTTAGCGGGGGCCCCACCAGATACGCAGTATTTT. Its translation: CASSLAGAPPDTQYF.

This sequence joins TRBV6-6 and TRBJ2-7; the D gene is possibly TRBD2 (5 bases). The CDR3 extends over 11 amino acids. Germline values: CDR1 MNHNY, CDR2 SVGAGI (reference sequence). V lost 5 bases to trimming and J lost 7 bases, with 9 bases between them. Here the CDR3 reads CASSTGSEQYF. CDR3 DNA: TGTGCCAGCAGTACGGGGAGTGAGCAGTACTTC.

The rearrangement uses TRBV7-2 and TRBJ2-1; no firm D call. Germline CDR1 is SGHTA and CDR2 is FQGNSA. The CDR3 totals 15 residues. Trimming took 5 bases from V and 0 from J, leaving 11 bases between them. The CDR3 loop reads CASSRDRSSYNEQFF. In nucleotides, the CDR3 is TGTGCCAGCAGCCGAGACCGGAGCTCCTACAATGAGCAGTTCTTC.

This chain joins TRBV7-9 and TRBJ2-3, with D tentatively TRBD2 (5 bases). In germline, CDR1 is SEHNR, CDR2 FQNEAQ (reference sequence). V gave up 5 bases and J gave up 0 bases, with 12 bases separating them. CDR3 size: 15 residues. CDR3 residues: CASSPARTSTDTQYF. CDR3 DNA sequence: TGTGCCAGCAGCCCCGCCAGGACTAGCACAGATACGCAGTATTTT.

This clone has just one count. J is TRBJ1-1 and V is TRBV28; TRBD1 matches 8 bases. The CDR3 totals 16 residues. J lost 5 bases, V lost 2 bases, and 10 bases had no gene match. CDR1 is MDHEN, CDR2 SYDVKM, per germline. CDR3 in amino acids: CASSLRGRTGRTEAFF. CDR3 coding DNA: TGTGCCAGCAGTTTAAGGGGTCGGACAGGGCGGACTGAAGCTTTCTTT.

The J gene is TRBJ2-3, the V gene TRBV5-4; tentatively, D is TRBD1 (6 bases). The CDR3 spans 14 residues. V lost 6 bases and J lost 1, with 12 bases in between. CDR1 and CDR2 (germline): SGHNT, YYREEE (reference sequence). The CDR3 DNA is TGTGCCAGCACCTTTCCAGGGGGCACAGATACGCAGTATTTT. This encodes CASTFPGGTDTQYF.